The present T cell receptor beta chain was sequenced within a study of T-cell reconstitution after alpha-beta-depleted transplantation in children. Germline V gives CDR1 SNHLY, CDR2 FYNNEI. After removal of 5 bases from V and 0 bases from J, the junction contained 13 bases not matched to a gene. There are 18 residues in the CDR3. Preparation of the TCRbeta library was carried out with unique molecular identifiers. TCRdb used MiXCR to reprocess the PCR reads, holding one entry per CDR3 protein. The repertoire holds about 260,000 distinct CDR3 sequences, with just under 8.5% as singletons. This clonotype was counted at least ten times.

V usage is TRBV2 and J usage is TRBJ2-1; 7 bases line up with TRBD2. Sequences were derived from PBMCs, mostly from graft donor cells, sampled 180 days after TCRalphabeta/CD19-depleted stem cell transplant. The source is a male patient younger than 18 who had a stem cell transplant for acute lymphoblastic leukemia, so the T cells may come from the graft donor. The CDR3 reads CASSPRMPGLSSYNEQFF. The CDR3 DNA is TGTGCCAGCAGTCCGCGAATGCCGGGACTAAGCTCCTACAATGAGCAGTTCTTC.